This T cell receptor beta chain is drawn from a study of blood T cells in healthy people across ages. Study-level points and caveats: It was not possible, with unsorted PBMCs, to conclusively compare naive and antigen-experienced cells.

With each sample, at least 5 micrograms of total RNA were extracted. V was pared by 2 bases and J by 4 bases, with 9 bases between. This CDR3 is built from 14 residues. Germline V gene sequence: CDR1 MGHDK, CDR2 SYGVNS. A second PCR, run for roughly 7 to 11 cycles, used a sample-barcoded 5' primer plus a J-beta primer mix. Each CDR3 protein gets one entry after TCRdb re-called the 5' RACE reads with MiXCR. Here the sample spans about 1.7 million distinct CDR3 sequences, about 28% being singletons. This clonotype was seen more than once but under ten times. What it binds is not known. The sample comprised blood. The receptor's source is a young woman in good health. This chain connects TRBV25-1 to TRBJ1-3, with D unresolved. CDR3 amino acids: CASSELPHGNTIYF. The DNA of the CDR3 is TGTGCCAGCAGTGAACTCCCGCACGGAAACACCATATATTTT.